This T cell receptor (beta chain) was recorded in a study of shared clonotypes between healthy human individuals (dated by TCRdb to about 2020). Some background on the complete study: The cohort comprised two women and a few men aged 18 to 49 years. To estimate repertoire size and how much clonotypes are shared between individuals, the study performed deep sequencing of blood TCR repertoires from roughly five healthy adults. Between about 0.85 and 9.5 billion PBMCs per donor were obtained by leukapheresis. Libraries were prepared and TCR repertoires were sequenced by different laboratories using diverse techniques, in order to increase sequencing depth and limit assay-specific biases.

Using the deep immunoSEQ assay, TCR CDR3 regions were amplified from genomic DNA by multiplex PCR. Genomic DNA extracted from each cell subset was distributed evenly over all wells of several immunoSEQ 96-well plates, and each plate served as one replicate. For unsorted PBMC, each replicate PCR was loaded with approximately 330 ng genomic DNA, equivalent to around 30,000 T cell genomes. Genomic DNA from unsorted PBMC was sequenced over ten immunoSEQ deep assay plates. Purified libraries were quantified with a Qubit 3.0 fluorometer, sized on a Bioanalyzer 2100, and re-quantified with the KAPA Library Quantification kit. Every immunoSEQ 96-well plate was sequenced on a dedicated single-read 150-cycle Illumina NextSeq 550 flow cell. On the authors' methods: Because the immunoSEQ output included only junctional sequences and no quality scores, the filtering could not be the same as the filtering used for full-length reads. To assign V/J genes and CDR3, sequences were annotated using PyIR, a Python wrapper for IgBLAST v1.9, with IMGT germline references. Reads were filtered out if the reads had weak V/J assignments (E-value above 1e-6), no CDR3, stop codons, out-of-frame junctions, or ambiguous translated residues. V3J clonotypes were defined by identical inferred V gene, J gene, and CDR3 amino acid sequence. Percentage overlap between repertoires was calculated by dividing the number of shared unique clonotypes by the size of the smaller repertoire. Repertoire richness was assessed with RTK rarefaction, the Chao1 estimator, and Recon v2.1 estimates of unobserved clonotypes. This is the immuneACCESS table as TCRdb keeps it, with only in-frame sequences that have V and J called. A part of the clones is gone; compared with another copy, unresolved V genes explain less than half, and the rest is unexplained. From that table come the V and J calls and clone size; the DNA was used to work out D and trimming. The sample table lists approximately 500,000 clones, almost 80% of them with a count of one. The leading ten clones occupy about an eighth of the sample.

The CDR3 contains 15 residues, cysteine and phenylalanine counted. Just CDR3 DNA is preserved here, 45 bases in frame from base 1. V ends up 4 bases short and J 5 bases short, with an unmatched junction base count of 3. The germline V gene supplies CDR1 SGHTA and CDR2 FQGTGA. Beyond this particular receptor, the publication reports: Because the study included a small number of donors, the genetic and exposure-history diversity represented was limited. Sampling was limited to blood, and TCR repertoires in tissue likely differ from TCR repertoires in blood. Based on pairwise subsampling, the degree of clonotype sharing among donors was expected to be affected by sequencing depth.

On this clone itself: Its antigen is unknown. No per-base quality is available; no much larger clone lies one base away.

Donors were healthy HIV-negative adults with no recently reported acute infections or vaccinations. Only Caucasian adults living in Nashville, Tennessee, USA were represented among the donors. For unsorted samples, around 85 million PBMCs were counted, and genomic DNA was extracted using the QIAamp DNA Blood Mini kit. Blood was collected by leukapheresis, and PBMCs were isolated by Ficoll-Histopaque density gradient centrifugation and then cryopreserved in liquid nitrogen vapor phase. Sequences were obtained from PBMCs. The receptor was derived from a woman in her thirties or forties in good health. Some clones in this sample may be carry-over from other donors' samples. The rearrangement joined TRBV7-3 to TRBJ2-2, with 11 bases matching TRBD2. The nucleotides are TGTGCCAGCAGCTCACTAGCGGGGGAGACCGGGGAGCTGTTTTTT. This is translated as CASSSLAGETGELFF.